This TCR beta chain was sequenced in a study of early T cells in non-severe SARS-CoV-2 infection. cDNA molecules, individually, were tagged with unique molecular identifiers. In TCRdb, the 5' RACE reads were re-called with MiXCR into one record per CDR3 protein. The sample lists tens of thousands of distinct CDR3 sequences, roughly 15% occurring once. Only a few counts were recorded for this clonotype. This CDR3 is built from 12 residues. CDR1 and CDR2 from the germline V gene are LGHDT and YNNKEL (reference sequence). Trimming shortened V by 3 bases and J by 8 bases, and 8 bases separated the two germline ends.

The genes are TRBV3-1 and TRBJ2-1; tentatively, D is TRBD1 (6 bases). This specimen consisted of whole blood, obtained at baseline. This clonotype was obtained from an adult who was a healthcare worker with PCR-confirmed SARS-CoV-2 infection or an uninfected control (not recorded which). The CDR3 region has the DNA TGTGCCAGCAGCCATGGGGGCCATGAGCAGTTCTTC. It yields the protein CASSHGGHEQFF.